These 7 T cell receptor beta chains originate from one sample sequenced in a study of T-cell memory formation after mild COVID-19. TCRdb reanalysed the 5' RACE reads using MiXCR and keeps one entry per CDR3 protein. The sample shows approximately 340,000 distinct CDR3 sequences, over 10% of them seen only once. The sequenced sample was PBMCs or a T cell subset sorted from them (not recorded which). The receptors were gathered from a man younger than 35 who had mild COVID-19 (a few samples of this study predate the infection). Cell type and time point are not known.

This clonotype has more than one count but fewer than ten. This rearrangement joins TRBV18 to TRBJ2-3, with 9 nucleotides matching TRBD1. The CDR3 is 17 amino acids. V gave up 3 bases and J gave up 2 bases; unmatched junction bases: 9. Germline lookup yields CDR1 KGHSH and CDR2 LQKENI. CDR3 in amino acids: CASSPTTGTGNTDTQYF. The CDR3 DNA sequence: TGTGCCAGCTCACCGACGACCGGGACAGGGAACACAGATACGCAGTATTTT.

Only a few counts were recorded for this clonotype. The chain employs TRBV5-6 and TRBJ1-5; D gene ambiguous. This CDR3 contains 16 residues. CDR1 is SGHDT, CDR2 YYEEEE, per germline. Trimming removed 5 bases at V and 0 bases at J, with 15 bases between. The CDR3 DNA reads TGTGCCAGCAGTTCCCACGGGTCTTATAGCAATCAGCCCCAGCATTTT. It translates to CASSSHGSYSNQPQHF.

The rearrangement uses TRBV12-3 or TRBV12-4 and TRBJ1-6; D uncertain. This CDR3 is built from 14 residues. V was cut by 3 bases and J by 7 bases, with 10 bases left in between. The CDR3 loop reads CASSFRTRNSPLHF. CDR3 coding DNA: TGTGCCAGCAGTTTCCGGACCCGGAATTCACCCCTCCACTTT.

This clonotype occurred many times. The chain combines TRBV5-1 with TRBJ2-5, with D possibly matching TRBD1 (5 bases). CDR1 is SGHRS, CDR2 YFSETQ, per germline. The ends were cut back, 3 bases at V and 3 bases at J, with 9 bases in the middle. The CDR3 length is 13 residues. Here the CDR3 DNA reads TGCGCCAGCAGCTCACCGGACAAAGAGACCCAGTACTTC. This encodes CASSSPDKETQYF.

The rearrangement joins TRBV5-5 to TRBJ1-2; possible D gene TRBD1, 5 bases. The CDR3 consists of 16 residues. Germline V gene sequence: CDR1 SGHKS, CDR2 YYEKEE (reference sequence). The ends were cut back, 1 base at V and 5 bases at J, with 18 bases in the middle. CDR3 in amino acids: CASSLTSGTGGYGYTF. The CDR3 DNA sequence: TGTGCCAGCAGCTTGACCTCTGGGACTGGGGGATATGGCTACACCTTC.

V and J are TRBV5-1 and TRBJ2-1; either TRBD1 or TRBD2 may fit D (5 bases each). Trimming shortened V by 4 bases and J by 10 bases, and 12 bases separated the two germline ends. The germline V gene encodes CDR1 SGHRS and CDR2 YFSETQ. The CDR3 spans 12 residues. The DNA of the CDR3 is TGCGCCAGCAGCCCTGGGACGGGCGAGCAGTTCTTC. Translating gives CASSPGTGEQFF. The full variable domain, in which reference TRBV5-1 and TRBJ2-1 provide the parts outside the CDR3, is KAGVTQTPRYLIKTRGQQVTLSCSPISGHRSVSWYQQTPGQGLQFLFEYFSETQRNKGNFPGRFSGRQFSNSRSEMNVSTLELGDSALYLCASSPGTGEQFFGPGTRLTVL.

The chain carries TRBV7-9 and TRBJ2-5; 9 bases match TRBD2. The CDR3 extends over 15 amino acids. The junction had 9 bases not matched to a gene; V was cut back by 5 bases and J by 5 bases. Germline loops: CDR1 SEHNR, CDR2 FQNEAQ (reference sequence). This chain's CDR3 is CASSPLAGGRETQYF. In DNA form, the CDR3 reads TGTGCCAGCAGCCCTCTCGCGGGGGGGCGGGAGACCCAGTACTTC. Supplemented by reference TRBV7-9 and TRBJ2-5, the full variable domain reads DTGVSQNPRHKITKRGQNVTFRCDPISEHNRLYWYRQTLGQGPEFLTYFQNEAQLEKSRLLSDRFSAERPKGSFSTLEIQRTEQGDSAMYLCASSPLAGGRETQYFGPGTRLLVL.